This is a list of T cell receptor beta chains from one sample in a study of cytomegalovirus exposure and HLA in healthy donors. Measured with immunoSEQ multiplex PCR; TCRdb has only the in-frame clones, and not every one. Of 100,000 or so clones listed, about four fifths are singletons. Material: PBMCs. These receptor sequences come from a man younger than 45 in good health and CMV-seronegative. CDR3s include the opening cysteine and the closing phenylalanine or tryptophan. The D gene is left open where the match is weak. Expanded clones are given a class, and other clones once, few, many or no size at all.

>TRBJ2-4|TRBV30|TRBD2|.
TGTGCCTGGAGGACGGGACTAGCGGGGGGTTTCATAGCCAAAAACATTCAGTACTTC
CAWRTGLAGGFIAKNIQYF
>TRBJ1-1|TRBV29-1|TRBD1|.
TGCAGCGGGAAAAAGGGACAGTCTTTGAACACTGAAGCTTTCTTT
CSGKKGQSLNTEAFF
>TRBJ2-1|TRBV6-1|TRBD2|.
TGTGCCAGCAGTGCTTCTAGCGGGGTTTTCGGTGAGCAGTTCTTC
CASSASSGVFGEQFF
>TRBJ2-1|TRBV11-3|.|few
TGTGCCAGCAGCTTACATCGGGGTAGCTCCTACAATGAGCAGTTCTTC
CASSLHRGSSYNEQFF
>TRBJ2-3|TRBV7-8|.|.
TGTGCCAGCAGCCCGCCCCTCGGGACTTGGGATACGCAGTATTTT
CASSPPLGTWDTQYF
>TRBJ1-2|TRBV25-1|.|.
TGTGCCAGCAGTGAACCGGGGGGGATGAGGCGCTACACCTTC
CASSEPGGMRRYTF
>TRBJ1-3|TRBV9|.|.
TGTGCCAGCAGCGCACTAGACCTCTTCTCTGGAAACACCATATATTTT
CASSALDLFSGNTIYF
>TRBJ1-2|TRBV19|TRBD1|.
TGTGCCAGTAGTAAACTTACCGGACAGGGGATTAACTATGGCTACACCTTC
CASSKLTGQGINYGYTF
>TRBJ2-5|TRBV7-8|TRBD2|.
TGTGCCAGCAGCTTTCTAGCGGGGGCCAATAAAGAGACCCAGTACTTC
CASSFLAGANKETQYF
>TRBJ2-7|TRBV30|.|few
TGTGCCTGGAGTGTGAAGCAGTTACTACCCTACGAGCAGTACTTC
CAWSVKQLLPYEQYF
>TRBJ1-1|TRBV28|.|.
TGTGCCAGCAGTTTGAGTGGGGGCGGGACTGAAGCTTTCTTT
CASSLSGGGTEAFF
>TRBJ2-3|TRBV5-1|.|few
TGCGCCAGCAGCTTGGGGGCCCTACAAGATACGCAGTATTTT
CASSLGALQDTQYF
>TRBJ2-2|TRBV21-1|.|.
TGTGCCAGCAGCTCCGGGGAGGGGTGGGGCGGGGAGCTGTTTTTT
CASSSGEGWGGELFF
>TRBJ2-1|TRBV7-6|TRBD1|.
TGTGCCAGCAGCTCACAGGGGGCGCGCTACAATGAGCAGTTCTTC
CASSSQGARYNEQFF
>TRBJ1-1|TRBV11-2|.|.
TGTGCCAGCAGCTTAACAGCCATGAACACTGAAGCTTTCTTT
CASSLTAMNTEAFF
>TRBJ2-6|TRBV19|.|.
TGTGCCAGTAGTATAGGACTCTTCTCTGGGGCCAACGTCCTGACTTTC
CASSIGLFSGANVLTF
>TRBJ2-3|TRBV27|.|.
TGTGCCAGCAGTTACGGGAGTAGCACAGATACGCAGTATTTT
CASSYGSSTDTQYF
>TRBJ2-7|TRBV5-1|.|.
TGCGCCAGCAGCTTGGCCCCCTCGGAGTACTCCTACGAGCAGTACTTC
CASSLAPSEYSYEQYF
>TRBJ1-2|TRBV5-6|TRBD1|.
TGTGCCAGCAGCTTGGTGGGACAGGGTGGAACTAACTATGGCTACACCTTC
CASSLVGQGGTNYGYTF
>TRBJ2-5|TRBV4-1|TRBD2|.
TGCGCCAGCAGCCAAGAACTAGCGGGAGGATGGGAGCAGTACTTC
CASSQELAGGWEQYF
>TRBJ1-4|TRBV7-2|TRBD1|few
TGTGCCAGCAGCAATCAACAGGGGGCAAATGAAAAACTGTTTTTT
CASSNQQGANEKLFF
>TRBJ1-5|TRBV27|TRBD1|once
TGTGCCAGTCGGACAGGGGGCGCTCTACAGCCCCAGCATTTT
CASRTGGALQPQHF
>TRBJ2-7|TRBV5-4|TRBD1|.
TGTGCCAGCAGCTTCCGGGACAGGGTCTACGAGCAGTACTTC
CASSFRDRVYEQYF